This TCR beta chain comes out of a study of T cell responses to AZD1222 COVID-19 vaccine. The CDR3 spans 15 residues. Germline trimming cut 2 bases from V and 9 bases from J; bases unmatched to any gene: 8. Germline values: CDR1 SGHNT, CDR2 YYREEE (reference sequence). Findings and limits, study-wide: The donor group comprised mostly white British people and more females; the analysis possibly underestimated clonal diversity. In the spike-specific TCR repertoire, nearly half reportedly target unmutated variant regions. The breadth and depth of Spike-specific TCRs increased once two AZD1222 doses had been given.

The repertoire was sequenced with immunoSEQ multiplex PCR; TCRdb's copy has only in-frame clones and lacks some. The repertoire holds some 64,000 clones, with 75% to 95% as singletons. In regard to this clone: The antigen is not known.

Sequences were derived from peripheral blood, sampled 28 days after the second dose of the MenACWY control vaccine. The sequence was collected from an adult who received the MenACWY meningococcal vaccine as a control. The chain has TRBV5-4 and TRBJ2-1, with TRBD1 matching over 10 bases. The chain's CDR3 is CASSFSGTGDGEQFF. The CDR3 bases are TGTGCCAGCAGCTTCTCCGGGACAGGGGATGGTGAGCAGTTCTTC.